This T cell receptor beta chain was observed in a study of response to subunit inactivated influenza vaccine. General observations from the study: New T cells are recruited in small numbers by each seasonal influenza vaccination, according to the authors' suggestion.

The J segment lost 4 bases and the V segment lost 2 bases, leaving 7 bases of the junction unmatched. The CDR3 has 16 residues. CDR1 is KGHSH, CDR2 LQKENI, per germline. TCRdb reprocessed the RT-PCR reads with MiXCR, giving one entry per CDR3 protein. The sample has about 650,000 distinct CDR3 sequences, around 13% seen once. This clonotype turned up a few times. Its antigen is not known. The source material was PBMCs from blood, sampled around two weeks before vaccination. This receptor was obtained from a man over 45 who received an inactivated influenza vaccine. The chain couples TRBV18 to TRBJ2-1, with TRBD1 matching over 8 bases. The CDR3 is CASSPVQGAIYNEQFF. CDR3 sequence (DNA): TGTGCCAGCTCACCAGTCCAGGGGGCGATTTACAATGAGCAGTTCTTC.